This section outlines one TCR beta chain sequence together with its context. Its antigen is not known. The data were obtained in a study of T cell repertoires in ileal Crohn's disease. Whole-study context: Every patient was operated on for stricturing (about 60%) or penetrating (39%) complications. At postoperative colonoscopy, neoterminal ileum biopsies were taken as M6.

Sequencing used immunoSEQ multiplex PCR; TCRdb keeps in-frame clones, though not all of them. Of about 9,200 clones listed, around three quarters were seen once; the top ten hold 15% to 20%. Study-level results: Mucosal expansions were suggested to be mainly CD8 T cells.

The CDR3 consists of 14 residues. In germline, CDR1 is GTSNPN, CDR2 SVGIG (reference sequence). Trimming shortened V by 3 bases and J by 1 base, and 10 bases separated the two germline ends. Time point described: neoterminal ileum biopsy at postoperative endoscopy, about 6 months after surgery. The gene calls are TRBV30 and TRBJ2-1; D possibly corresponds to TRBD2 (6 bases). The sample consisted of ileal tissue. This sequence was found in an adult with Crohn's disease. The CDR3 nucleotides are TGTGCCTGGAGACTAGCACGGTCCTACAATGAGCAGTTCTTC. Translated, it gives CAWRLARSYNEQFF.